The clone carrying this TCR beta chain is medium-sized by share. The antigen remains undetermined. TCRdb's copy holds only in-frame clones and misses some; the assay was immunoSEQ multiplex PCR. Here the sample spans fewer than 150,000 clones, 90% being singletons. This entry belongs to a study of T cell responses to AZD1222 COVID-19 vaccine. As for the study in general: The analysis combined second doses at about 4 or about 12 weeks.

Study results and limitations: Baseline seropositivity occurred in only six AZD1222 recipients. Regions 160-218 and 743-854 dominated among vaccine-associated CD4 TCRs spanning spike. Donors were chiefly white British, with a greater number of females, and clonal diversity was perhaps underestimated.

Germline CDR1 LGHNA, CDR2 YSLEER. Trimming left V 0 bases short and J 4 bases short, with 16 bases between. This CDR3 is 16 amino acids long. The chain carries TRBV4-3 and TRBJ2-7; D is possibly TRBD1 or TRBD2 (6 bases each). The sequence came from an adult in good health. The sequences come from peripheral blood, collected on day 0 of AZD1222 vaccination. The CDR3 DNA sequence: TGCGCCAGCAGCCAAGATGTGGGGGGCGCGGGGTACGAGCAGTACTTC. This gives the protein CASSQDVGGAGYEQYF.